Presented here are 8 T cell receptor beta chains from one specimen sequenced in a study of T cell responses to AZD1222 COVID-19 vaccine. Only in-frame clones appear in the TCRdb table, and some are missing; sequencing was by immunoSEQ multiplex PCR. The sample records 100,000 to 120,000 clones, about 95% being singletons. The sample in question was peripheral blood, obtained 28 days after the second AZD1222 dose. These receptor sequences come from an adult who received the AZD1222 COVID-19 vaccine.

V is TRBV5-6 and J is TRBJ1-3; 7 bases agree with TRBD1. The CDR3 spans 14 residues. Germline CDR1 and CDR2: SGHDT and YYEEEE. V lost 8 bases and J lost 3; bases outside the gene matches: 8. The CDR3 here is CARQEGALGNTIYF. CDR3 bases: TGTGCCAGACAGGAGGGGGCGCTTGGAAACACCATATATTTT.

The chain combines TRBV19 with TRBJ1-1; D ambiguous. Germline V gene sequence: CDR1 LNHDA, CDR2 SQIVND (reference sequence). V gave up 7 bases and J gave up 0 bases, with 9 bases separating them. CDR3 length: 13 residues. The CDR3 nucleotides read TGTGCCAGTACCATGCGGGTGAACACTGAAGCTTTCTTT. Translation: CASTMRVNTEAFF.

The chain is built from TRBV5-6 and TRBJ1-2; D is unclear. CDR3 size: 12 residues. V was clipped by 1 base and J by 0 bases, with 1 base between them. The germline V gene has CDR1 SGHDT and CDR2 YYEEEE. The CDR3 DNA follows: TGTGCCAGCAGCTTGTCTAACTATGGCTACACCTTC. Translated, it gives CASSLSNYGYTF.

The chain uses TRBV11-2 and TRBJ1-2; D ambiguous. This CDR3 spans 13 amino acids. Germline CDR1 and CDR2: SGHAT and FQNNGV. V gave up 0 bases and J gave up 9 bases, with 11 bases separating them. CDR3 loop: CASSLDRALSYTF. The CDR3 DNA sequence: TGTGCCAGCAGCTTAGACCGGGCGCTGAGCTACACCTTC.

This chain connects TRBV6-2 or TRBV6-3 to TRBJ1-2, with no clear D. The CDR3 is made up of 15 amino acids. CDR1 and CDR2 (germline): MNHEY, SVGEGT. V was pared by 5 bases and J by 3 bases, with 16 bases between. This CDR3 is CASSDRLRGDYGYTF. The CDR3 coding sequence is TGTGCCAGCAGTGACCGCCTCCGTGGGGACTATGGCTACACCTTC.

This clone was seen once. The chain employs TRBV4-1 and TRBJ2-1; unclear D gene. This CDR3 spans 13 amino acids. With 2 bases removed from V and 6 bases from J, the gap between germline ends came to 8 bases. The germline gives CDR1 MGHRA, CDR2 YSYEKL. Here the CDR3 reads CASSQRKGNEQFF. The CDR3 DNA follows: TGCGCCAGCAGCCAACGCAAGGGCAATGAGCAGTTCTTC.

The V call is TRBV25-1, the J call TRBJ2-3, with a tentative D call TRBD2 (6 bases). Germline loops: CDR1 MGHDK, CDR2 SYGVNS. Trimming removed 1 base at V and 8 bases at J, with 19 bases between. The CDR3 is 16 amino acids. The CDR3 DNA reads TGTGCCAGCAGTGAATCACCAGCGGGTTTCGGAGGTACGCAGTATTTT. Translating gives CASSESPAGFGGTQYF. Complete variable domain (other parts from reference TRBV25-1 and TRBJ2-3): EADIYQTPRYLVIGTGKKITLECSQTMGHDKMYWYQQDPGMELHLIHYSYGVNSTEKGDLSSESTVSRIRTEHFPLTLESARPSHTSQYLCASSESPAGFGGTQYFGPGTRLTVL.

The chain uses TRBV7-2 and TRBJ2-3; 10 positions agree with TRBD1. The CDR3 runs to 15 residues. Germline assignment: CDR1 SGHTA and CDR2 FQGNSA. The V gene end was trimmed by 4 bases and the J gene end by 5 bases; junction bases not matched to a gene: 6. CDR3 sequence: CASSSGQGHIDTQYF. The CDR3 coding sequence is TGTGCCAGCAGCTCGGGACAGGGGCATATAGATACGCAGTATTTT.